Below are 27 T cell receptor beta chains sequenced from a single sample in a study of blood T cell repertoires in COVID-19. Measured with immunoSEQ multiplex PCR; TCRdb has only the in-frame clones, and not every one. Of roughly 80,000 clones listed, roughly nine tenths were seen once; the top ten hold roughly 15%. The sample consisted of peripheral blood. These receptors were obtained from a man aged 80 or over in a cohort sampled during active COVID-19.

This rearrangement joins TRBV3-1 (or the pseudogene TRBV3-2) to TRBJ1-1; D may be TRBD1 (6 bases). V gave up 4 bases and J gave up 6 bases, with 12 bases separating them. This CDR3 is 13 amino acids long. The germline gives CDR1 LGHDT, CDR2 YNNKEL (reference sequence). As DNA, the CDR3 is TGTGCCAGCAGCCTCCAGGGGTCGGCTGAAGCTTTCTTT. Its translation: CASSLQGSAEAFF.

The chain is built from TRBV6-1 and TRBJ2-5, with 16 bases identical to TRBD2. The CDR3 runs 16 residues. V lost 3 bases to trimming and J lost 5 bases; unmatched junction nucleotides: 3. Germline V gives CDR1 MNHNS, CDR2 SASEGT. CDR3 nucleotides: TGTGCCAGCAGTGATGGGACTAGCGGGGGGGCGGAGACCCAGTACTTC. Its translation: CASSDGTSGGAETQYF.

The rearrangement links TRBV10-3 to TRBJ2-2, with 12 bases lining up with TRBD1. This CDR3 region has 18 residues. The trim removed 3 bases at V and 5 bases at J, leaving 10 bases unmatched. Germline CDR1 ENHRY, CDR2 SYGVKD. CDR3 protein: CAISDGTGGGRGTGELFF. The DNA for the CDR3 is TGTGCCATCAGTGATGGGACAGGGGGCGGGAGAGGGACCGGGGAGCTGTTTTTT.

This chain links TRBV3-1 (or the pseudogene TRBV3-2) with TRBJ1-6; D remains unclear. The CDR3 length is 13 residues. The V gene lost 1 base and the J gene lost 10 bases, with 8 bases spanning the gap. CDR1 and CDR2 from the germline V gene are LGHDT and YNNKEL (reference sequence). The chain's CDR3 is CASSQGRGSPLHF. In DNA, the CDR3 is TGTGCCAGCAGCCAAGGGCGGGGATCACCCCTCCACTTT.

V is TRBV11-2 and J is TRBJ2-3; no firm D call. This CDR3 region has 15 residues. Trimming left V 6 bases short and J 2 bases short, with 15 bases between. Germline V lookup: CDR1 SGHAT, CDR2 FQNNGV. This CDR3 reads CASRVRVISTDTQYF. CDR3 bases: TGTGCCAGCAGGGTTCGCGTTATTTCCACAGATACGCAGTATTTT.

This clone has a handful of counts. The CDR3 DNA is TGTGCCAGCAGCTTAGTGGAGCTCACCGGGGAGCTGTTTTTT. Translated, it gives CASSLVELTGELFF. The V call is TRBV11-2, the J call TRBJ2-2, with D hard to call. This CDR3 is built from 14 residues. With 1 base removed from V and 4 bases from J, the gap between germline ends came to 7 bases. Germline CDR1 is SGHAT and CDR2 is FQNNGV.

This clone has just one count. The J gene is TRBJ1-4, the V gene TRBV28, with TRBD1 matching over 9 bases. V shed 4 bases, J shed 4 bases, and the junction held 4 bases outside the gene matches. CDR1 is MDHEN and CDR2 is SYDVKM in the germline V gene. The CDR3 is 15 residues long. CDR3 amino acids: CASSSQGAGNEKLFF. The CDR3 region has the DNA TGTGCCAGCAGTTCACAGGGGGCGGGTAATGAAAAACTGTTTTTT. Based on the CDR3 plus reference TRBV28 and TRBJ1-4, the full variable domain is DVKVTQSSRYLVKRTGEKVFLECVQDMDHENMFWYRQDPGLGLRLIYFSYDVKMKEKGDIPEGYSVSREKKERFSLILESASTNQTSMYLCASSSQGAGNEKLFFGSGTQLSVL.

The chain couples TRBV6-6 to TRBJ2-7; 8 bases map to TRBD1. The CDR3 covers 15 residues. The ends lost 0 bases at V and 4 bases at J; junction bases unmatched: 5. Germline lookup yields CDR1 MNHNY and CDR2 SVGAGI (reference sequence). CDR3 nucleotide sequence: TGTGCCAGCAGTTACTCCGGGACAGGCGGTTACGAGCAGTACGTC. This translates into CASSYSGTGGYEQYV.

The chain carries TRBV19 and TRBJ1-5; the D gene is possibly TRBD1 (5 bases). The germline V gene encodes CDR1 LNHDA and CDR2 SQIVND (reference sequence). The CDR3 is 17 amino acids. V was trimmed by 5 bases and J by 0 bases, leaving 17 bases between them. DNA of the CDR3: TGTGCCAGTAGTCCAAAAGGAGGGGTCAATAGCAATCAGCCCCAGCATTTT. It is translated as CASSPKGGVNSNQPQHF.

This chain joins TRBV24-1 and TRBJ2-3, with D tentatively TRBD2 (7 bases). The germline V gene has CDR1 KGHDR and CDR2 SFDVKD. The V end was cut by 9 bases, the J end by 6 bases, with 12 bases between. This CDR3 is built from 12 residues. The CDR3 sequence is CATRGGGDTQYF. CDR3 in DNA: TGTGCCACCCGGGGAGGGGGTGATACGCAGTATTTT.

The chain carries TRBV3-1 (or the pseudogene TRBV3-2) and TRBJ1-2; weak D call: TRBD1 (6 bases). Between the trimmed V and J ends, which lost 6 bases and 5 bases, there was a span of 13 bases. Germline V gene data show CDR1 as LGHDT and CDR2 as YNNKEL (reference sequence). The CDR3 loop spans 13 amino acids. CDR3 loop: CASRWERGYGYTF. Written as DNA, the CDR3 is TGTGCCAGCAGATGGGAGAGGGGGTATGGCTACACCTTC.

The rearrangement links TRBV6-6 to TRBJ2-5; no definite D call. Trimming took 5 bases from V and 3 from J, leaving 4 bases between them. Germline CDR1 is MNHNY and CDR2 is SVGAGI (reference sequence). CDR3 length: 11 residues. CDR3 protein: CASSTKETQYF. In DNA, the CDR3 is TGTGCCAGCAGTACTAAAGAGACCCAGTACTTC.

V and J are TRBV19 and TRBJ1-1; 7 nucleotides align to TRBD1. Per the germline V gene, CDR1 is LNHDA and CDR2 is SQIVND (reference sequence). Trimming removed 5 bases from V and 3 bases from J; junction bases left unmatched: 9. The CDR3 is 15 residues long. CDR3 in amino acids: CASSPRQGGHTEAFF. The CDR3 region has the DNA TGTGCCAGTAGTCCGCGACAGGGTGGTCACACTGAAGCTTTCTTT.

The genes are TRBV28 and TRBJ2-6; 9 nucleotides line up with TRBD1. CDR3 size: 18 residues. V dropped 7 bases and J dropped 0; count of bases not matched to a gene: 10. Germline lookup yields CDR1 MDHEN and CDR2 SYDVKM. For the CDR3, the DNA is TGTGCCAGCAAGGAACAGGGGGCTTATGGCTCTGGGGCCAACGTCCTGACTTTC. This gives the protein CASKEQGAYGSGANVLTF.

This chain links TRBV9 with TRBJ2-1; weak D call: TRBD2 (6 bases). The CDR3 contains 16 residues. CDR1 is SGDLS and CDR2 is YYNGEE in the germline V gene. The germline V and J ends were trimmed by 4 bases and 10 bases, with 24 bases remaining between them. The DNA for the CDR3 is TGTGCCAGCAGCACACCGGGACTTGCCTCCGTCAACGAGCAGTTCTTC. It translates to CASSTPGLASVNEQFF.

In its sample, this clone was seen a few times. The V and J genes are TRBV6-6 and TRBJ1-1, with D maybe TRBD1 (5 bases). Germline V CDR1 and CDR2: MNHNY, SVGAGI (reference sequence). Between the trimmed V and J ends, which lost 0 bases and 4 bases, there was a span of 9 bases. The CDR3 runs to 14 residues. Here the CDR3 reads CASSYSMDTTEAFF. CDR3 DNA sequence: TGTGCCAGCAGTTACTCGATGGACACCACTGAAGCTTTCTTT.

The chain couples TRBV5-1 to TRBJ2-3; D remains ambiguous. The length of the CDR3 is 14 residues. V shed 0 bases and J shed 3 bases, with 8 bases lying between them. Looked up from germline, CDR1 is SGHRS and CDR2 is YFSETQ. The CDR3 reads CASSLAYATDTQYF. CDR3 in DNA: TGCGCCAGCAGCTTGGCCTATGCAACAGATACGCAGTATTTT.

The sample holds one count of this clone. V usage is TRBV28 and J usage is TRBJ1-2; TRBD1 matches 8 bases. The CDR3 is 13 amino acids. With V trimmed by 6 bases and J by 4 bases, 4 bases remained unmatched. Germline V CDR1 and CDR2: MDHEN, SYDVKM. CDR3 amino acids: CASSRGQVYGYTF. The CDR3 nucleotides are TGTGCCAGCAGCCGGGGACAGGTCTATGGCTACACCTTC.

J is TRBJ1-6 and V is TRBV9; a weak D match, TRBD1 (5 bases). The CDR3 has 18 amino acids. CDR1 is SGDLS and CDR2 is YYNGEE in the germline V gene. The V end lost 3 bases, the J end lost 9 bases, and 25 bases lay between the germline ends. CDR3: CASSATPAQGVSSSPLHF. Written as DNA, the CDR3 is TGTGCCAGCAGCGCAACCCCAGCTCAGGGTGTATCTTCTTCACCCCTCCACTTT.

This clone was detected a few times. The V call is TRBV2, the J call TRBJ2-7; D gene unclear. This CDR3 is 14 amino acids long. Germline loops: CDR1 SNHLY, CDR2 FYNNEI. Trimming removed 4 bases at V and 0 bases at J, with 10 bases between. This chain's CDR3 is CASSAQVFSYEQYF. CDR3 in DNA: TGTGCCAGCAGTGCTCAGGTCTTCTCCTACGAGCAGTACTTC.

This chain connects TRBV29-1 to TRBJ2-5; TRBD1 might be the D (5 bases). V lost 6 bases and J lost 2, with 10 bases in between. This CDR3 has 12 amino acids. Germline CDR1 SQVTM, CDR2 ANQGSEA. CDR3 bases: TGCAGCGTCGGACAACCGCAAGAGACCCAGTACTTC. Translated: CSVGQPQETQYF.

The V call is TRBV12-3 or TRBV12-4, the J call TRBJ1-2, with a weak D call TRBD1 (6 bases). Trimming cost V 3 bases and J 10 bases, with 9 bases left between them. The CDR3 contains 11 residues. CDR3 in DNA: TGTGCCAGCAGTTTCGGACAGACCTACACCTTC. Protein: CASSFGQTYTF.

The V gene is TRBV5-5, the J gene TRBJ1-4; the D gene is possibly TRBD1 (6 bases). This CDR3 has 15 residues. Per the germline V gene, CDR1 is SGHKS and CDR2 is YYEKEE (reference sequence). Deletions cut 4 bases from V and 6 bases from J, with 16 bases between. The CDR3 coding sequence is TGTGCCAGCAGCCCTGCCCCGACAGGTGATGAAAAACTGTTTTTT. It specifies CASSPAPTGDEKLFF.

The V gene is TRBV5-6, the J gene TRBJ2-1; 9 nucleotides match TRBD1. The CDR3 covers 16 residues. The V gene end was trimmed by 1 base and the J gene end by 4 bases; junction bases not matched to a gene: 6. Germline CDR1 and CDR2: SGHDT and YYEEEE. The CDR3, as DNA: TGTGCCAGCAGCTTGTATGGGACAGGGACATACAATGAGCAGTTCTTC. This sequence encodes CASSLYGTGTYNEQFF.

CDR3 DNA: TGTGCCAGCAGCTCCCCTCCCCGCCCGACATCATTTGCAGATACGCAGTATTTT. The encoded protein is CASSSPPRPTSFADTQYF. The chain recombines TRBV28 with TRBJ2-3; D not resolved. Germline-derived CDR1 and CDR2 are MDHEN and SYDVKM. V lost 6 bases and J 4 bases, leaving 26 bases between the germline ends. The CDR3 is 18 amino acids.

The chain combines TRBV18 with TRBJ1-4; TRBD1 might be the D (5 bases). CDR3 length: 14 amino acids. V lost 2 bases, J lost 7 bases, and 11 bases lay in between. The V gene's germline CDR1 is KGHSH and CDR2 LQKENI. This CDR3 reads CASSPGTLTEKLFF. CDR3 bases: TGTGCCAGCTCACCAGGGACTCTTACTGAAAAACTGTTTTTT.

The rearrangement links TRBV4-3 to TRBJ2-2; D is undetermined. Germline V gene sequence: CDR1 LGHNA, CDR2 YSLEER. This CDR3 comprises 13 residues. The V and J ends lost 1 base and 6 bases respectively, with 6 bases between them. The CDR3 sequence: CASSQGQAGELFF. In DNA, the CDR3 is TGCGCCAGCAGCCAAGGCCAGGCCGGGGAGCTGTTTTTT.